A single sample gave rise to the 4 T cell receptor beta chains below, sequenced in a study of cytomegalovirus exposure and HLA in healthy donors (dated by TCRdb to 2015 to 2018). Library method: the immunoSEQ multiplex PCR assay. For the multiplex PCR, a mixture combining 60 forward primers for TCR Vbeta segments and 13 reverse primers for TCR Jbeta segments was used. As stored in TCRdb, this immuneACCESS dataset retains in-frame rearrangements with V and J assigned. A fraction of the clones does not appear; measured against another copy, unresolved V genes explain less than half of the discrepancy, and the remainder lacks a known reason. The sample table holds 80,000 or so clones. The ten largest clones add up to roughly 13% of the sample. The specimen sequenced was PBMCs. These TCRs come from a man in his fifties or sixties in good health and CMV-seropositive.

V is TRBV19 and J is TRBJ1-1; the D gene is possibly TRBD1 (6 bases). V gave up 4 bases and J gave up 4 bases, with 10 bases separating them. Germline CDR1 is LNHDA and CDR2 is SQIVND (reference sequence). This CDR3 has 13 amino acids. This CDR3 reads CASSTTRGTEAFF. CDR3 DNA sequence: TGTGCCAGTAGTACCACCAGGGGCACTGAAGCTTTCTTT.

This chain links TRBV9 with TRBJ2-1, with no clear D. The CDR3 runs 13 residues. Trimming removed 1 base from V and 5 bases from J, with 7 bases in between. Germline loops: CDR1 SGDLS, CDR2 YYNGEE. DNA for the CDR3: TGTGCCAGCAGCGTAACAGATAACAATGAGCAGTTCTTC. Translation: CASSVTDNNEQFF. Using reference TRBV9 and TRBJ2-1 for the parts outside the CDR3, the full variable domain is DSGVTQTPKHLITATGQRVTLRCSPRSGDLSVYWYQQSLDQGLQFLIQYYNGEERAKGNILERFSAQQFPDLHSELNLSSLELGDSALYFCASSVTDNNEQFFGPGTRLTVL.

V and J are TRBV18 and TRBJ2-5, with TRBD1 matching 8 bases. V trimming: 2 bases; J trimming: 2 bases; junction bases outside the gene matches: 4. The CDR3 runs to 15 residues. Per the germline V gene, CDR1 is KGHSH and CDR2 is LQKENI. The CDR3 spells CASSPYGTGQETQYF. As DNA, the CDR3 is TGTGCCAGCTCACCATATGGGACAGGTCAAGAGACCCAGTACTTC.

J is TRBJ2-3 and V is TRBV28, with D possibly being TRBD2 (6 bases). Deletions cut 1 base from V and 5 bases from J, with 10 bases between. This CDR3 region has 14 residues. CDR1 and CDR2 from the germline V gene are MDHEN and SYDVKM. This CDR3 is CASSLSGVGDTQYF. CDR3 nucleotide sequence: TGTGCCAGCAGTTTATCGGGAGTAGGAGATACGCAGTATTTT.